The rows below give T cell receptor beta chains drawn from one sample of a study of cytomegalovirus exposure and HLA in healthy donors. TCRdb keeps only in-frame clones here, not all; method: immunoSEQ multiplex PCR. The sample holds roughly 110,000 clones; about two thirds are singletons and the top ten take 2.5% to 3.5%. The sequencing input was PBMCs. The receptors originated from a female donor in good health and CMV-seronegative. Both conserved end residues are part of each CDR3. The D gene is left open where the match is weak. Clone size, where shown, is once, few, many, or a class for clones that have expanded.

17	.	TRBV5-1	.	TRBJ2-3	TGCGCCAGCAGCCCTGGGGGGACACAGGGGATAACAGATACGCAGTATTTT	CASSPGGTQGITDTQYF
12	few	TRBV6-1	.	TRBJ1-2	TGTGCCAGCAGTGACGGACTTTATGGCTACACCTTC	CASSDGLYGYTF
13	.	TRBV28	TRBD1	TRBJ2-7	TGTGCCAGCAGTAGTGACAGGGGTTACGAGCAGTACTTC	CASSSDRGYEQYF
13	.	TRBV5-1	.	TRBJ2-5	TGCGCCAGCAGCCCTACGGGGGAGAAGACCCAGTACTTC	CASSPTGEKTQYF
15	.	TRBV7-9	TRBD1	TRBJ2-5	TGTGCCAGCAGCACTGGGACAGGGGGGGAGGAGACCCAGTACTTC	CASSTGTGGEETQYF
14	.	TRBV6-5	TRBD1	TRBJ1-1	TGTGCCAGCAGTTACTCGATACAGGGGGCGGAAGCTTTCTTT	CASSYSIQGAEAFF
13	.	TRBV28	.	TRBJ1-5	TGTGCCAGCAGCCGGACTGTCAATCAGCCCCAGCATTTT	CASSRTVNQPQHF
14	.	TRBV19	TRBD1	TRBJ1-2	TGTGCCAGTAGAAGACAGGGGGCAAACTATGGCTACACCTTC	CASRRQGANYGYTF
13	.	TRBV28	TRBD1	TRBJ1-4	TGTGCCGCTACAGGGGGGTCTAATGAAAAACTGTTTTTT	CAATGGSNEKLFF
16	few	TRBV9	.	TRBJ2-1	TGTGCCAGCAGCGTAGGTATCAGCGGCCCCCTACATGAGCAGTTCTTC	CASSVGISGPLHEQFF
14	.	TRBV30	TRBD1	TRBJ2-7	TGTGCCTGGAGTCCGACAGGGGGTTTCTACGAGCAGTACTTC	CAWSPTGGFYEQYF
17	.	TRBV11-1	TRBD2	TRBJ2-2	TGTGCCAGCAGCTCGCCGCTTGGCGGGAGGGCTCCCGGGGAGCTGTTTTTT	CASSSPLGGRAPGELFF
14	.	TRBV15	.	TRBJ2-5	TGTGCCACCAGCAGAGGGGACTTCCAAGAGACCCAGTACTTC	CATSRGDFQETQYF
14	.	TRBV5-1	TRBD1	TRBJ1-3	TGCGCCAGCAGTTCGACAGGGACTGGAAACACCATATATTTT	CASSSTGTGNTIYF
18	.	TRBV7-9	TRBD2	TRBJ2-2	TGTGCCAGCAGTTGGGGGGTATTTAGCGGGAGAAGGTCCGGGGAGCTGTTTTTT	CASSWGVFSGRRSGELFF
17	.	TRBV2	.	TRBJ2-6	TGTGCCAGTGTTCGGGAGTCCGCACGAGGTGGGGCCAACGTCCTGACTTTC	CASVRESARGGANVLTF
14	.	TRBV28	.	TRBJ2-1	TGTGCCAGCTCCAAACTAGCAGAATACAATGAGCAGTTCTTC	CASSKLAEYNEQFF
15	.	TRBV7-2	TRBD1	TRBJ2-1	TGTGCCAGCAGCCCAGGGGGCGCGTGGGGAAATGAGCAGTTCTTC	CASSPGGAWGNEQFF
16	few	TRBV7-8	TRBD1	TRBJ2-5	TGTGCCAGCAGCTCCTCCGGGACAGGGGGGGAAGAGACCCAGTACTTC	CASSSSGTGGEETQYF
14	.	TRBV6-1	.	TRBJ2-1	TGTGCCAGCAGCAAGGAGAGCTCCTACAATGAGCAGTTCTTC	CASSKESSYNEQFF
15	.	TRBV7-8	TRBD1	TRBJ2-7	TGTGCCAGCAGCTTAGGACAGGGAATCGGCTACGAGCAGTGCTTC	CASSLGQGIGYEQCF
19	once	TRBV30	TRBD2	TRBJ2-3	TGTGCCTGGCCCCGGGGGGGAGGGCCAACCGACGAAGACACAGATACGCAGTATTTT	CAWPRGGGPTDEDTDTQYF
11	.	TRBV30	.	TRBJ2-1	TGTGCCTACGTACCGGTGGATGAGCAGTTCTTC	CAYVPVDEQFF
14	.	TRBV2	TRBD1	TRBJ2-7	TGTGCCAGCAGTGAATGGACAGGGGTATACGAGCAGTACTTC	CASSEWTGVYEQYF
16	few	TRBV4-2	.	TRBJ2-7	TGTGCCAGCAGCCAAGAAGTAGCGGAAAGCTCCTACGAGCAGTACTTC	CASSQEVAESSYEQYF
15	.	TRBV5-1	.	TRBJ2-2	TGCGCCAGCAGCTTGGGCGGCTCCTGGGCCGGGGAGCTGTTTTTT	CASSLGGSWAGELFF
14	.	TRBV6-5	.	TRBJ1-1	TGTGCCAGCAGTCCCGGACACTTGAACACTGAAGCTTTCTTT	CASSPGHLNTEAFF
15	few	TRBV5-4	TRBD1	TRBJ1-2	TGTGCCAGCAGCTTGTCAGGACAGGGGGGTTATGGCTACACCTTC	CASSLSGQGGYGYTF
20	.	TRBV4-3	TRBD2	TRBJ2-7	TGCGCCAGCAGCCAGACGGACAGAGGACTAGCGGGAGGCCCCGGGGTCGAGCAGTACTTC	CASSQTDRGLAGGPGVEQYF
13	.	TRBV10-3	.	TRBJ2-1	TGTGCCATCAAGCCGCCCACCATTGAGGAGCAGTTCTTC	CAIKPPTIEEQFF
16	.	TRBV5-1	TRBD1	TRBJ2-1	TGCGCCAGCAGCTCGCGAGGGACAGGGGTTGGGAATGAGCAGTTCTTC	CASSSRGTGVGNEQFF
11	few	TRBV6-5	TRBD1	TRBJ2-1	TGTGCCAGCAGGCCAAGGGGGCGTGAGTTCTTC	CASRPRGREFF
16	.	TRBV5-8	.	TRBJ1-2	TGTGCCAGCAGCATTCGAATCCGGCAGGGGAGTTCTGGCTACACCTTC	CASSIRIRQGSSGYTF
14	.	TRBV15	.	TRBJ1-2	TGTGCCACCAGCAAACGTCAGACAGGTGGCGGCTACACCTTC	CATSKRQTGGGYTF
16	.	TRBV6-5	.	TRBJ1-4	TGTGCCAGCAGTTACTCTCCGCGCGCAACTAATGAAAAACTGTTTTTT	CASSYSPRATNEKLFF
14	.	TRBV11-3	TRBD1	TRBJ2-7	TGTGCCAGCAGCTGGGGGACAGGTACCTACGAGCAGTACTTC	CASSWGTGTYEQYF
13	.	TRBV16	.	TRBJ2-1	TGTGCCAGCAGCCAATCAGTCGCGAGTGAGCAGTTCTTC	CASSQSVASEQFF
12	few	TRBV29-1	.	TRBJ2-3	TGCAGCGGGGGAGGTGATCGAGATACGCAGTATTTT	CSGGGDRDTQYF
14	.	TRBV7-8	.	TRBJ2-3	TGTGCCAGCAGCCGTGGAACCCGGGCAGATACGCAGTATTTT	CASSRGTRADTQYF
15	.	TRBV5-1	TRBD2	TRBJ2-5	TGCGCCAGCAGCTTGGGCCGACTAGCGGGGGAGACCCAGTACTTC	CASSLGRLAGETQYF
14	many	TRBV2	TRBD2	TRBJ2-1	TGTGCCAGCAGTAATGAAGCGGGAGGGCACGAGCAGTTCTTC	CASSNEAGGHEQFF
12	.	TRBV6-6	.	TRBJ2-2	TGTGCCAGCATTCACGGGACCGGGGAGCTGTTTTTT	CASIHGTGELFF